These 15 T cell receptor beta chains were sequenced from one sample in a study of cytomegalovirus exposure and HLA in healthy donors. The PCR used 60 Vbeta and 13 Jbeta primers. TCRdb keeps only in-frame clones here, not all; method: immunoSEQ multiplex PCR. The sample consists of nearly 95,000 clones, nearly 80% of them appearing once. The sequenced sample consisted of PBMCs. The receptors shown here come from a middle-aged woman in good health and CMV-seronegative.

For this clone: Other DNA sequences in the same sample also yield this CDR3. This chain uses TRBV5-4 with TRBJ1-1; D is undetermined. Between the trimmed V and J ends, which lost 1 base and 1 base, there was a span of 5 bases. Germline CDR1 SGHNT, CDR2 YYREEE (reference sequence). This CDR3 region has 13 residues. The CDR3 spells CASSLKQNTEAFF. CDR3 coding DNA: TGTGCCAGCAGCTTGAAACAGAACACTGAAGCTTTCTTT. The whole variable domain, filled in from reference TRBV5-4 and TRBJ1-1, reads ETGVTQSPTHLIKTRGQQVTLRCSSQSGHNTVSWYQQALGQGPQFIFQYYREEENGRGNFPPRFSGLQFPNYSSELNVNALELDDSALYLCASSLKQNTEAFFGQGTRLTVV.

In this sample, this clone turned up a few times. The rearrangement joins TRBV27 to TRBJ1-2; D is unresolved. The CDR3 sequence is 13 residues long. V lost 6 bases and J 8 bases, leaving 16 bases between the germline ends. Germline assignment: CDR1 MNHEY and CDR2 SMNVEV (reference sequence). Here the CDR3 reads CASSYGRAGGYTF. CDR3 bases: TGTGCCAGCAGCTATGGAAGGGCGGGGGGCTACACCTTC.

The J gene is TRBJ2-2, the V gene TRBV11-1; a weak D match, TRBD2 (6 bases). Germline values: CDR1 SGHAT, CDR2 FQDESV (reference sequence). The CDR3 is made up of 15 amino acids. V gave up 6 bases and J gave up 7 bases, with 18 bases separating them. The CDR3 region is CASRRGSRLVGELFF. The CDR3 DNA reads TGTGCCAGCAGGCGGGGATCCCGGCTGGTCGGGGAGCTGTTTTTT.

The chain joins TRBV28 to TRBJ2-4, with D unclear. CDR1 is MDHEN, CDR2 SYDVKM, per germline. Between the trimmed V and J ends, which lost 7 bases and 5 bases, there was a span of 12 bases. This CDR3 spans 13 amino acids. In nucleotides, the CDR3 is TGTGCCAGCACCCTCCCTCAGGAAAACATTCAGTACTTC. Protein product: CASTLPQENIQYF.

This chain uses TRBV5-6 with TRBJ2-7; no definite D call. The CDR3 contains 11 residues. With 1 base removed from V and 3 bases from J, the gap between germline ends came to 2 bases. The germline V gene has CDR1 SGHDT and CDR2 YYEEEE. CDR3 sequence: CASSLRYEQYF. As DNA, the CDR3 is TGTGCCAGCAGCTTGCGCTACGAGCAGTACTTC.

V usage is TRBV18 and J usage is TRBJ2-5, with D maybe TRBD1 (5 bases). The closer fit of TRBJ2-7 to the DNA end suggests the J call may be wrong. Germline V CDR1 and CDR2: KGHSH, LQKENI. This CDR3 spans 12 amino acids. This CDR3 is CASSPDSREQYF. CDR3 DNA sequence: TGTGCCAGCTCACCAGACAGCCGCGAGCAGTACTTC.

V and J are TRBV6-5 and TRBJ2-1; 10 bases are a match to TRBD2. V gave up 5 bases and J gave up 4 bases; unmatched junction bases: 5. Germline V lookup: CDR1 MNHEY, CDR2 SVGAGI. The CDR3 spans 15 residues. The CDR3 loop is CASSTVAGGYNEQFF. CDR3 coding DNA: TGTGCCAGCAGTACCGTAGCGGGGGGATACAATGAGCAGTTCTTC.

The J gene is TRBJ1-6, the V gene TRBV25-1; 9 nucleotides line up with TRBD1. CDR1 is MGHDK, CDR2 SYGVNS, per germline. V lost 5 bases, J lost 9 bases, and 8 bases stayed unmatched. The CDR3 is made up of 15 amino acids. CDR3 region: CASSTIGQGSSPLHF. CDR3 DNA sequence: TGTGCCAGCAGTACCATAGGACAGGGGAGTTCACCCCTCCACTTT.

The chain employs TRBV10-3 and TRBJ2-2; 9 bases are shared with TRBD1. The germline V gene encodes CDR1 ENHRY and CDR2 SYGVKD. This CDR3 is built from 14 residues. Trimming removed 6 bases from V and 4 bases from J; junction bases left unmatched: 3. Here the CDR3 DNA reads TGTGCCATCAGAGGGACAGGGTCCACCGGGGAGCTGTTTTTT. Its translation is CAIRGTGSTGELFF.

The chain carries TRBV5-5 and TRBJ2-5, with a weak D call TRBD1 (6 bases). Between the trimmed V and J ends, which lost 3 bases and 2 bases, there was a span of 11 bases. The length of the CDR3 is 14 residues. Germline V gene sequence: CDR1 SGHKS, CDR2 YYEKEE (reference sequence). The CDR3 here is CASSSTGQQETQYF. DNA for the CDR3: TGTGCCAGCAGCTCAACTGGACAGCAAGAGACCCAGTACTTC. The full variable domain, completed using reference TRBV5-5 and TRBJ2-5, is DAGVTQSPTHLIKTRGQQVTLRCSPISGHKSVSWYQQVLGQGPQFIFQYYEKEERGRGNFPDRFSARQFPNYSSELNVNALLLGDSALYLCASSSTGQQETQYFGPGTRLLVL.

The gene calls are TRBV5-5 and TRBJ1-2, with D unresolved. This CDR3 comprises 12 residues. Germline V gene sequence: CDR1 SGHKS, CDR2 YYEKEE (reference sequence). V shed 4 bases and J shed 4 bases, with 8 bases lying between them. CDR3 sequence reads: CASSSIAYGYTF. In DNA, the CDR3 is TGTGCCAGCAGCAGTATAGCCTATGGCTACACCTTC.

This chain connects TRBV19 to TRBJ1-4, with 7 positions matching TRBD1. There are 15 residues in the CDR3. Trimming took 6 bases from V and 4 from J; bases not matched to a gene: 8. Per germline, CDR1 LNHDA and CDR2 SQIVND (reference sequence). The CDR3 region is CASSSEGASNEKLFF. In nucleotides, the CDR3 is TGTGCCAGTAGCTCCGAGGGGGCGAGTAATGAAAAACTGTTTTTT.

Here the CDR3 reads CASTQGRVPSQYF. The CDR3 nucleotides read TGTGCCAGCACCCAGGGGAGGGTCCCATCGCAGTATTTT. This chain uses TRBV28 with TRBJ2-3; tentatively, D is TRBD2 (7 bases). V shed 7 bases and J shed 10 bases, with 18 bases lying between them. The V gene's germline CDR1 is MDHEN and CDR2 SYDVKM. The CDR3 sequence is 13 residues long.

CDR3 nucleotide sequence: TGCGCCAGCAGGGCGGAGCCTAATCAGCCCCAGCATTTT. Translating gives CASRAEPNQPQHF. The chain links TRBV5-1 to TRBJ1-5, with unresolved D. With 5 bases removed from V and 4 bases from J, the gap between germline ends came to 10 bases. The CDR3 has 13 amino acids. Germline assignment: CDR1 SGHRS and CDR2 YFSETQ.

This chain links TRBV5-4 with TRBJ2-2, with 10 bases aligning to TRBD1. Losses at the gene ends were 1 base for V and 6 bases for J; bases not matched to a gene: 3. Germline lookup yields CDR1 SGHNT and CDR2 YYREEE (reference sequence). The CDR3 has 15 residues. CDR3 coding DNA: TGTGCCAGCAGCTTGTCAGGACAGGGGGCCGGGGAGCTGTTTTTT. It translates to CASSLSGQGAGELFF.